Shown below are 7 T cell receptor beta chains from a single sample sequenced in a study of cytomegalovirus exposure and HLA in healthy donors (dated by TCRdb to about 2017). Receptor amplification or capture employed the immunoSEQ multiplex PCR assay. A mixture of 60 forward primers for TCR Vbeta segments and 13 reverse primers for TCR Jbeta segments was used in the multiplex PCR. The source is immuneACCESS, and TCRdb retained only in-frame sequences with V and J called. Part of the clones is not carried over; for the studies checked, unresolved V genes explain less than half of this, and the remainder is unexplained. Within this sample are 100,000 to 150,000 clones, with 77% of them counted one time only. The ten largest clones take up 4.2% of the sample. Sequencing was performed on PBMCs. Receptor source: a male donor in good health and CMV-seropositive.

This chain links TRBV30 with TRBJ2-1; the match to TRBD2 covers 9 bases. The CDR3 is 18 amino acids. The trim removed 3 bases at V and 4 bases at J, leaving 16 bases unmatched. CDR1 and CDR2 from the germline V gene are GTSNPN and SVGIG (reference sequence). The CDR3 is CAWRATYPLAGFYNEQFF. DNA of the CDR3: TGTGCCTGGAGAGCCACCTATCCTCTAGCGGGATTTTACAATGAGCAGTTCTTC.

The chain employs TRBV2 and TRBJ1-6; D not certain. Germline V gene data show CDR1 as SNHLY and CDR2 as FYNNEI. V was cut by 8 bases and J by 8 bases, with 16 bases left in between. The CDR3 spans 14 residues. DNA of the CDR3: TGTGCCAGCGGGCCACTCAACGGGGATTCACCCCTCCACTTT. Translating it yields CASGPLNGDSPLHF.

Only a few counts were recorded for this clone. The chain joins TRBV2 to TRBJ1-6; D might be TRBD1 (5 bases). Trimming took 6 bases from V and 8 from J, leaving 17 bases between them. This CDR3 contains 15 residues. Germline V CDR1 and CDR2: SNHLY, FYNNEI. This chain's CDR3 is CASRPGDGTYSPLHF. For the CDR3, the DNA is TGTGCCAGCAGGCCGGGGGACGGCACTTATTCACCCCTCCACTTT.

The genes are TRBV10-3 and TRBJ1-2; no firm D call. The germline V and J ends were trimmed by 2 bases and 8 bases, with 12 bases remaining between them. The V gene's germline CDR1 is ENHRY and CDR2 SYGVKD. This CDR3 comprises 13 residues. The CDR3 loop is CAISEGGNDGYTF. CDR3 in DNA: TGTGCCATCAGTGAGGGAGGGAACGACGGCTACACCTTC.

The gene calls are TRBV5-1 and TRBJ2-5; D is perhaps TRBD2 (5 bases). Trimming took off 4 bases at V and 7 bases at J, with 23 bases between the two ends. The length of the CDR3 is 16 residues. Germline V gene data show CDR1 as SGHRS and CDR2 as YFSETQ. In nucleotides, the CDR3 is TGCGCCAGCAGCCCTTCACAAGCGCTGTCAAGCGGGACCCAGTACTTC. Translation gives CASSPSQALSSGTQYF.

The rearrangement links TRBV18 to TRBJ2-3; 11 bases match TRBD2. The CDR3 has 16 residues. The junction had 5 bases not matched to a gene; V was cut back by 1 base and J by 5 bases. CDR1 and CDR2 from the germline V gene are KGHSH and LQKENI. The CDR3 region is CASSPRSSGGRDTQYF. CDR3 nucleotide sequence: TGTGCCAGCTCACCACGCTCTAGCGGGGGGAGAGATACGCAGTATTTT.

V and J are TRBV7-2 and TRBJ2-3; no definite D call. The V and J ends lost 3 bases and 0 bases respectively, with 4 bases between them. The CDR3 spans 13 residues. The germline gives CDR1 SGHTA, CDR2 FQGNSA. The CDR3 reads CASSFPSTDTQYF. In DNA form, the CDR3 reads TGTGCCAGCAGCTTTCCTAGCACAGATACGCAGTATTTT.